This T cell receptor (beta chain) was found in a study of T cell responses to AZD1222 COVID-19 vaccine. V trimming: 7 bases; J trimming: 4 bases; junction bases outside the gene matches: 15. The germline gives CDR1 MDHEN, CDR2 SYDVKM. CDR3 length: 18 residues. This clone appeared a single time. Antigen unknown. Profiling relied on immunoSEQ multiplex PCR, and the TCRdb table lists in-frame clones only, not all of them. Of approximately 120,000 clones in the sample, around 84% are singletons; the top ten hold about 27%. General study results and limits: Without day 14 samples, only post-peak T cell repertoires were studied. Donors were chiefly white British, with a greater number of females, and clonal diversity was perhaps underestimated.

Here the sequenced sample was peripheral blood, taken 28 days after the second AZD1222 dose. This TCR derives from an adult who received the AZD1222 COVID-19 vaccine. The gene calls are TRBV28 and TRBJ1-6; TRBD1 aligns across 8 bases. DNA of the CDR3: TGTGCCAGCACCCCCCCCCACAACGACAGGGGATATAATTCACCCCTCCACTTT. Translating gives CASTPPHNDRGYNSPLHF.